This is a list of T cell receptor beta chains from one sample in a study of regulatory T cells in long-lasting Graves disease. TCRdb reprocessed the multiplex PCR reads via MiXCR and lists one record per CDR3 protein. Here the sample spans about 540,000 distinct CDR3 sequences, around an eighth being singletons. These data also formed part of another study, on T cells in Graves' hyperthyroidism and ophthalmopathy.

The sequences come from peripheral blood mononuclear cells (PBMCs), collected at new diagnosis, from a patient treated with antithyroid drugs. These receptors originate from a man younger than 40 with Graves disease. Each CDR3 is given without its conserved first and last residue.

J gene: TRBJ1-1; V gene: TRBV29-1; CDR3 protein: SVEGQGRTEAF
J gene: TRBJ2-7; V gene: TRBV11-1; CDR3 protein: ASSRTAGVAPEQY
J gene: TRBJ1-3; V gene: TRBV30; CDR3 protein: AWTPGTGGNTIY
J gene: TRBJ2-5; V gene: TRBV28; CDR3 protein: ASSSGTGQETQY
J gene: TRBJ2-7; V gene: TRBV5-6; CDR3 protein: ASSFGTDYEQY
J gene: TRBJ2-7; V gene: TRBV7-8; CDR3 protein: ASSYRQGLGEQY
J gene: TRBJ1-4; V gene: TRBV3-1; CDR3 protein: ASKKGDRGPEKLF
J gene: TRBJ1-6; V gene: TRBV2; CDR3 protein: ASSVWQFDNSPLH
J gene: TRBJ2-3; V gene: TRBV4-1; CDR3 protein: ASSQVPVWSSTDTQY
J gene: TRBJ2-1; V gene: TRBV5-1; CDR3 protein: ASSLAWGLVREQF
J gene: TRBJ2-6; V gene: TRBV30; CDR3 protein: AFRGPNVLT
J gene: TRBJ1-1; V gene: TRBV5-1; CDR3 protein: ASRSSGTGFYTEAF
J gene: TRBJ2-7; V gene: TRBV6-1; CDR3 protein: ASSSSSLPIYEQY
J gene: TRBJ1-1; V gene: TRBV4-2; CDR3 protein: ASSHPGGSTEAF
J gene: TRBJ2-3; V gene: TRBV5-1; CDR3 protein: ASSLVLAGQDTQY
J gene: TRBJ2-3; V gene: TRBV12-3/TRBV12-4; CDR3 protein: ASSYRRGAYDTQY
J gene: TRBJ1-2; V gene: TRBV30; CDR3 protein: AWRIGPGGYT
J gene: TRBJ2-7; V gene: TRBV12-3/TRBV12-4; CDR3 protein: ASGRADFEQY
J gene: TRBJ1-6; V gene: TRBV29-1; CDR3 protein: SVGQGDGSPLH
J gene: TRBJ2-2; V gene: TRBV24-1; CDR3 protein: ATAEALGNTGELF
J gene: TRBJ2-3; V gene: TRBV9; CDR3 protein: ASSVGAGGPGDTQY
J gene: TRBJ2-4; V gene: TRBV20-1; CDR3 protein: SAHMGAKNIQY
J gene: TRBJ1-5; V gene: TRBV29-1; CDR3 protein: SVASDGSNQPQH
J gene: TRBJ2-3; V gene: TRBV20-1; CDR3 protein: SVVAPTTDTQY
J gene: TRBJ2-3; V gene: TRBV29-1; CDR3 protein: SLRDRGLTDTQY
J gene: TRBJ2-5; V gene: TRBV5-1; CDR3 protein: ASSFGAGTSGEETQY
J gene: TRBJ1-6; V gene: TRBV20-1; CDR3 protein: SARDQTGRLNSPLH
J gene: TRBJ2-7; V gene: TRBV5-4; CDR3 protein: ASSPYPTSGYEQY
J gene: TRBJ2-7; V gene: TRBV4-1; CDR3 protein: ASSQVGLAGVPSYEQY
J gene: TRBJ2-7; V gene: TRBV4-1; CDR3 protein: ASSQAQDGSSYEQY
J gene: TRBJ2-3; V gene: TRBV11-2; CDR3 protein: ASSFQVDTQY
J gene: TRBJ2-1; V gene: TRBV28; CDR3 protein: ASSLRYGEQF